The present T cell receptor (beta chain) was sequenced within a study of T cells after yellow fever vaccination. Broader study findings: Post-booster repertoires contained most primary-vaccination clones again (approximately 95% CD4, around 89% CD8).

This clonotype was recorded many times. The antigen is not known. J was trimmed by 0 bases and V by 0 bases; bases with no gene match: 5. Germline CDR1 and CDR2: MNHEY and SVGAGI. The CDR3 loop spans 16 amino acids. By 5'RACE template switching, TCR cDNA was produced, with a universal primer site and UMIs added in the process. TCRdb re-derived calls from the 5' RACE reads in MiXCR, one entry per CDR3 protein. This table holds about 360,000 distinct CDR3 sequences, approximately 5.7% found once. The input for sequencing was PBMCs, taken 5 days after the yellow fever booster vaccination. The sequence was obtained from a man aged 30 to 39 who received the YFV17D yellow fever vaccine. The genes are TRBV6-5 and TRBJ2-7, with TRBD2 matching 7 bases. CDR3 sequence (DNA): TGTGCCAGCAGTTACTCGACCGGGGGGAGCTCCTACGAGCAGTACTTC. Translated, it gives CASSYSTGGSSYEQYF.